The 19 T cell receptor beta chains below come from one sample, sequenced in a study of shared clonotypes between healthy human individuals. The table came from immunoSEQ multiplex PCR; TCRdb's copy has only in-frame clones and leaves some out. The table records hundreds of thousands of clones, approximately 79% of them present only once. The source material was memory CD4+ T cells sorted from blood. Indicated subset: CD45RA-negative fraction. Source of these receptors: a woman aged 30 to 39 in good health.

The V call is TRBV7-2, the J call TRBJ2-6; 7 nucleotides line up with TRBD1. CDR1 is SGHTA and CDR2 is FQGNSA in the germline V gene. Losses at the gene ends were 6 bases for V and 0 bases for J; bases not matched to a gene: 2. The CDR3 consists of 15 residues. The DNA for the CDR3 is TGTGCCAGCAGGGACAGGAACTCTGGGGCCAACGTCCTGACTTTC. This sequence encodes CASRDRNSGANVLTF.

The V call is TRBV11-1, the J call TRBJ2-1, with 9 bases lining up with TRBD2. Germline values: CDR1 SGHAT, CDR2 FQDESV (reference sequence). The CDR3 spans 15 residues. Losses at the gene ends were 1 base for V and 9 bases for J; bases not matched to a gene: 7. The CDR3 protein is CASSLEVAGVTEQFF. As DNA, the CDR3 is TGTGCCAGCAGCTTAGAGGTAGCGGGAGTTACTGAGCAGTTCTTC.

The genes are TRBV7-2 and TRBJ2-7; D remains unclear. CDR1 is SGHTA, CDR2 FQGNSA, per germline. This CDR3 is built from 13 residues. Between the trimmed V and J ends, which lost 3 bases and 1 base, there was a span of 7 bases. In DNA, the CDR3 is TGTGCCAGCAGCTTCACAGATTCCTACGAGCAGTACTTC. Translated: CASSFTDSYEQYF.

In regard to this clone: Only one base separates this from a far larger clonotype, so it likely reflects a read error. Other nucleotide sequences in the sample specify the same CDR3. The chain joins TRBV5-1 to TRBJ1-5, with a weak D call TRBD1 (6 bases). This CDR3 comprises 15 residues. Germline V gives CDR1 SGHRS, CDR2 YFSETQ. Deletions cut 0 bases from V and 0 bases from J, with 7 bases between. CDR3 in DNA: TGCGCCAGCAGCTTGGACAGGGCTAGCAATCAGCCCCAGCATTTT. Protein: CASSLDRASNQPQHF.

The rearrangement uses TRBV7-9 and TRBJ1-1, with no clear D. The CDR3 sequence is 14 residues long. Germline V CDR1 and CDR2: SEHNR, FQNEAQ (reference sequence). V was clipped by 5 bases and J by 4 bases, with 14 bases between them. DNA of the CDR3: TGTGCCAGCAGCCCGGAGAGAACCAGCACTGAAGCTTTCTTT. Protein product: CASSPERTSTEAFF.

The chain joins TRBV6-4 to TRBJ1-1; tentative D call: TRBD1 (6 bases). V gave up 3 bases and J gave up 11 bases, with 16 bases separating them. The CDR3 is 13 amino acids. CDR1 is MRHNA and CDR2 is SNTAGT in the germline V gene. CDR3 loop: CASSELLGGRAFF. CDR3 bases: TGTGCCAGCAGTGAGCTCCTAGGGGGTCGGGCTTTCTTT.

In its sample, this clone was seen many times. The CDR3 sequence: CASSRTVLAPNEQFF. The CDR3 nucleotides are TGTGCCAGCAGCAGAACGGTACTAGCCCCCAATGAGCAGTTCTTC. This chain uses TRBV7-2 with TRBJ2-1; possible D gene TRBD2, 6 bases. The V and J ends lost 5 bases and 6 bases respectively, with 17 bases between them. Germline V gene data show CDR1 as SGHTA and CDR2 as FQGNSA. The CDR3 contains 15 residues.

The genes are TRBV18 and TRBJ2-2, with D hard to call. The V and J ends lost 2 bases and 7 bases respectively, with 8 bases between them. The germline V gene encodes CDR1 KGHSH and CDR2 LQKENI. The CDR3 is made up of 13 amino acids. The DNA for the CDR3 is TGTGCCAGCTCACCAAAGACAAGCGGGGAGCTGTTTTTT. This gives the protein CASSPKTSGELFF.

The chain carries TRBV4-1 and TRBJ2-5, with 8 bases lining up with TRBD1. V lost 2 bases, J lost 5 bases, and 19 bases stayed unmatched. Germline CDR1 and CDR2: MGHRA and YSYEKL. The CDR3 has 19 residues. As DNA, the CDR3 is TGCGCCAGCAGCCAAACCCAGCAAGCCCTGACAGGGGATGTCGAGACCCAGTACTTC. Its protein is CASSQTQQALTGDVETQYF.

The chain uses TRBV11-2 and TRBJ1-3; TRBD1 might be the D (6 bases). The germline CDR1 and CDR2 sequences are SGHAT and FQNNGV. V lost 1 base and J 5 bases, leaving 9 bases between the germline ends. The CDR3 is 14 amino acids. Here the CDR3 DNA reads TGTGCCAGCAGCTTAGGAGGACAGAGAAACACCATATATTTT. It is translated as CASSLGGQRNTIYF.

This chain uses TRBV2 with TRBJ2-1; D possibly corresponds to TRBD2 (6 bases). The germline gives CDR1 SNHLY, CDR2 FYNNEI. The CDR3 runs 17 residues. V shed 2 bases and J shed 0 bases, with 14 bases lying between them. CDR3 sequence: CASSELWGTVSYNEQFF. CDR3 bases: TGTGCCAGCAGTGAACTCTGGGGGACTGTCTCCTACAATGAGCAGTTCTTC.

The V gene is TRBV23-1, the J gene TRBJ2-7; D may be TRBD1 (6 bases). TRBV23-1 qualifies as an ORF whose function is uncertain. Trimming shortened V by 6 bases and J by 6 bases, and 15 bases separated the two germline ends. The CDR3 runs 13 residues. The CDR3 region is CASSLPGVSEQYF. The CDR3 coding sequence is TGCGCCAGCAGCCTCCCAGGGGTTTCCGAGCAGTACTTC.

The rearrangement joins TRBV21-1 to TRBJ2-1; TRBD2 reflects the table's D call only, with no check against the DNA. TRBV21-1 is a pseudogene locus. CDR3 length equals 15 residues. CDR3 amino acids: CASSKKAGGPNEQFF. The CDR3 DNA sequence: TGTGCCAGCAGCAAAAAGGCGGGAGGGCCCAATGAGCAGTTCTTC.

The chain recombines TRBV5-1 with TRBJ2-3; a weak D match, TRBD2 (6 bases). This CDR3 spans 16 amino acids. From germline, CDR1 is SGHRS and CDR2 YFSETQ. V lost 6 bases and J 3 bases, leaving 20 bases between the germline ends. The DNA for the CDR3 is TGCGCCAGCACTGAACCCGTAGCGGAGGGGACAGATACGCAGTATTTT. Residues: CASTEPVAEGTDTQYF.

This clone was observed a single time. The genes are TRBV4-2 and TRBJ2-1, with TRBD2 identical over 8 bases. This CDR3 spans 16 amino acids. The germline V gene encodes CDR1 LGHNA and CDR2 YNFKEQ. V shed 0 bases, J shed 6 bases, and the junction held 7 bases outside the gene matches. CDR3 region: CASSQDFTSGSNEQFF. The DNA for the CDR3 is TGTGCCAGCAGCCAAGATTTTACTAGCGGCAGCAATGAGCAGTTCTTC.

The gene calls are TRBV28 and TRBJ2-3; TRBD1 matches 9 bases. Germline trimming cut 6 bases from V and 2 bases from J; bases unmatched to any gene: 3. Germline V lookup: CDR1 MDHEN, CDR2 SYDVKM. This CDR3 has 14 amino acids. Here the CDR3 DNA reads TGTGCCAGCAGGACAGGGGGGGTCACAGATACGCAGTATTTT. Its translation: CASRTGGVTDTQYF.

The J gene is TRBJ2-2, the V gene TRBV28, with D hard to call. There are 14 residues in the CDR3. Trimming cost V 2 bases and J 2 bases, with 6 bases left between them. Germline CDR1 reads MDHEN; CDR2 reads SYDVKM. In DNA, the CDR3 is TGTGCCAGCAGTTTAAGCAGTAACACCGGGGAGCTGTTTTTT. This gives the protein CASSLSSNTGELFF.

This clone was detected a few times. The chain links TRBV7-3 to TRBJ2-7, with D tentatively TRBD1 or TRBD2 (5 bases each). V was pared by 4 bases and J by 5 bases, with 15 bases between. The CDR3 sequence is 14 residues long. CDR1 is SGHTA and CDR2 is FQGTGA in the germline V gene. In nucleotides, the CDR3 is TGTGCCAGCAGCTCCTATGGGGGAGCCCACGAGCAGTACTTC. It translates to CASSSYGGAHEQYF.

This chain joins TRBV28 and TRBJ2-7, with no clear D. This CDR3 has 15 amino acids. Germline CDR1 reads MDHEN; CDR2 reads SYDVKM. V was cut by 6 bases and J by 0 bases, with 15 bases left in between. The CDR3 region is CASSVGSTVSYEQYF. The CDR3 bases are TGTGCCAGCAGCGTAGGCAGCACAGTCTCCTACGAGCAGTACTTC.